This T cell receptor beta chain was observed in a study of metastatic and nonmetastatic thyroid tumors. In the study overall: Samples came from malignant and benign thyroid patients, and repertoires were compared across blood and tumor or nodule tissue.

Original methodology: Built for papillary thyroid cancer, a distant-metastasis classifier drew on CDR3 differences across clinicopathological groups. TCRdb reanalyzed the PCR reads via MiXCR. The V and J calls were determined by TCRdb, not by the authors. This table holds under 20,000 clones, under 30% found once. Not a single patient had been given any form of treatment at any point before undergoing thyroid surgery. J gave up 5 bases and V 3 bases, and 4 bases lay outside the gene matches. The CDR3 loop spans 14 amino acids. Germline values: CDR1 SGHRS, CDR2 YFSETQ. The material sequenced was blood. This sequence originates from a male donor with papillary thyroid cancer or a benign thyroid nodule (not recorded which). Some clones in this sample may be carry-over from other donors' samples. V is TRBV5-1 and J is TRBJ1-2; 10 nucleotides align to TRBD1. In DNA form, the CDR3 reads TGCGCCAGCAGCTCCCGGACAGGGGGTTATGGCTACACCTTC. This codes for CASSSRTGGYGYTF.